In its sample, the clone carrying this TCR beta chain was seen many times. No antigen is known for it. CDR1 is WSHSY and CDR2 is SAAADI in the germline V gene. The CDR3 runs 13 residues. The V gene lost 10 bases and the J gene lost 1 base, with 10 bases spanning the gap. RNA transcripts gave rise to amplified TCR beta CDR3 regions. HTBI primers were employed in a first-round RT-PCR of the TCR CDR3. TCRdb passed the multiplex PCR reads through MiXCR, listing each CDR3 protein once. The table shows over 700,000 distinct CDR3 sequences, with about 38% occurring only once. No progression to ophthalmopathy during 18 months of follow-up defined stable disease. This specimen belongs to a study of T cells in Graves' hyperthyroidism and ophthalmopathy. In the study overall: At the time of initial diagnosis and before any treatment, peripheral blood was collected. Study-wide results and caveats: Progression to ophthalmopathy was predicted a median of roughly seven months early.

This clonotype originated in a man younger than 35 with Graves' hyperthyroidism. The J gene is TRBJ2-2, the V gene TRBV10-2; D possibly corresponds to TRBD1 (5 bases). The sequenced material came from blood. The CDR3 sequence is CATIGQNTGELFF. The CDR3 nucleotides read TGCGCCACGATTGGACAGAACACCGGGGAGCTGTTTTTT.